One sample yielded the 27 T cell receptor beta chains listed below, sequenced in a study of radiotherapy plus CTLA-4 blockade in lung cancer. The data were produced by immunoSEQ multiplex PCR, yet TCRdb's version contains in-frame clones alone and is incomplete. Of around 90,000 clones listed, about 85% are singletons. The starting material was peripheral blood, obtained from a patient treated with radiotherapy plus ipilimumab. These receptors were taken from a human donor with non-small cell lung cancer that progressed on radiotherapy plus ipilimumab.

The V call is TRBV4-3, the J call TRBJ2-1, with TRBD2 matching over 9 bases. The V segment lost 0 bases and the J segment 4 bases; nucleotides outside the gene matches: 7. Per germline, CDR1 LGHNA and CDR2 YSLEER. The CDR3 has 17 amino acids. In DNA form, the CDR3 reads TGCGCCAGCAGCCAAGACTCTCCTAGCGGGAAATACAATGAGCAGTTCTTC. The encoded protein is CASSQDSPSGKYNEQFF.

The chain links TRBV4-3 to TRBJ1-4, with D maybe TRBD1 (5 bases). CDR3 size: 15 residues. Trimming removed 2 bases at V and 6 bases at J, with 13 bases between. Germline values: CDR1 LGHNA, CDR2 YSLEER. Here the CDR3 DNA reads TGCGCCAGCAGCCAACCCGGGGAGGGGTATGAAAAACTGTTTTTT. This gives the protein CASSQPGEGYEKLFF.

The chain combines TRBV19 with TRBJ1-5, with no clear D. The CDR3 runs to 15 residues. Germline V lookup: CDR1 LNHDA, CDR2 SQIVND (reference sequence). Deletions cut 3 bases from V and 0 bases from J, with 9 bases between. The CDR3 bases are TGTGCCAGTAGTATTATAGGGAATAGCAATCAGCCCCAGCATTTT. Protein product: CASSIIGNSNQPQHF.

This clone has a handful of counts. The CDR3 loop reads CAGAQARNYGYTF. The CDR3 DNA reads TGTGCCGGCGCCCAGGCCCGGAACTATGGCTACACCTTC. The chain joins TRBV28 to TRBJ1-2; D is unresolved. The CDR3 is 13 residues long. Germline V gene lookup returns CDR1 MDHEN and CDR2 SYDVKM. The ends were cut back, 11 bases at V and 2 bases at J, with 15 bases in the middle.

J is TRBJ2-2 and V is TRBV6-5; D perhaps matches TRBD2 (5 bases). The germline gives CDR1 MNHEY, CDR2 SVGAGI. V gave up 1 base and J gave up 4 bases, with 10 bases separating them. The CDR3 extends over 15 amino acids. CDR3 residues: CASSYFAGGTGELFF. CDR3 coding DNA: TGTGCCAGCAGTTACTTCGCGGGTGGCACCGGGGAGCTGTTTTTT.

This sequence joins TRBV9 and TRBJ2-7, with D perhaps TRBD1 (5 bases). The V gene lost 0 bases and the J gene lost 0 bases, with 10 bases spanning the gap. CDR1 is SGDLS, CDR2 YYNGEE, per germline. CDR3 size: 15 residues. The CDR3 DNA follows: TGTGCCAGCAGCGTAGCTCCAGGGTTCTCCTACGAGCAGTACTTC. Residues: CASSVAPGFSYEQYF.

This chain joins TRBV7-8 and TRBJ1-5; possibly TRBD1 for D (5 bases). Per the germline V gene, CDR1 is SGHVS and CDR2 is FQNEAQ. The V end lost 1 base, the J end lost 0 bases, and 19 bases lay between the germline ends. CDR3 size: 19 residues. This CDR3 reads CASSLVDPLGAYSNQPQHF. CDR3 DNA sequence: TGTGCCAGCAGCTTAGTGGACCCCTTAGGGGCGTATAGCAATCAGCCCCAGCATTTT.

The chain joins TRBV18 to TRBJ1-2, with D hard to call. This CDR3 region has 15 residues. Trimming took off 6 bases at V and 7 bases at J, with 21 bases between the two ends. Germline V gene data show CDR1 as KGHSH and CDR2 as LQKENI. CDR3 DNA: TGTGCCAGCTCGCCCAATGGGGAGGTAGTTGGTGGCTACACCTTC. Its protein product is CASSPNGEVVGGYTF.

CDR3 coding DNA: TGTGCCAGCAGTCCCGAGGGGACTAGCACAGATACGCAGTATTTT. Translated: CASSPEGTSTDTQYF. The chain is built from TRBV5-5 and TRBJ2-3, with a tentative D call TRBD2 (6 bases). The CDR3 has 15 amino acids. The germline CDR1 and CDR2 sequences are SGHKS and YYEKEE (reference sequence). Trimming took off 5 bases at V and 0 bases at J, with 13 bases between the two ends.

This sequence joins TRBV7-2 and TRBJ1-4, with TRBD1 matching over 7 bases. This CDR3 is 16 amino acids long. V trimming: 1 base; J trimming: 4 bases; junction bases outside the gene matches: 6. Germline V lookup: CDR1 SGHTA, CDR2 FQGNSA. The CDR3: CASSLGTGGHNEKLFF. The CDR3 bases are TGTGCCAGCAGCTTAGGGACAGGAGGACATAATGAAAAACTGTTTTTT.

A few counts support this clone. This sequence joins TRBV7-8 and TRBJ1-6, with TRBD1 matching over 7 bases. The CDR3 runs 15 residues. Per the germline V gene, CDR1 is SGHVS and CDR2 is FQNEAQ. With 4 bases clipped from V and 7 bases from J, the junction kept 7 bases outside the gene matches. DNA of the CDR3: TGTGCCAGCAGCTCGAGGGACAGTAACAATTCACCCCTCCACTTT. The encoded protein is CASSSRDSNNSPLHF.

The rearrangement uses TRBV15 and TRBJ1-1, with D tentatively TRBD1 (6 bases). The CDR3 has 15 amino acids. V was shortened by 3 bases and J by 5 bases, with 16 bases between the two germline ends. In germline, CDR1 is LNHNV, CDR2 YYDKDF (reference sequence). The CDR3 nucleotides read TGTGCCACCAGCAGGATAGACAGGATAGGTACTGAAGCTTTCTTT. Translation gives CATSRIDRIGTEAFF. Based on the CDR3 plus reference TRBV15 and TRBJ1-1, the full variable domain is DAMVIQNPRYQVTQFGKPVTLSCSQTLNHNVMYWYQQKSSQAPKLLFHYYDKDFNNEADTPDNFQSRRPNTSFCFLDIRSPGLGDTAMYLCATSRIDRIGTEAFFGQGTRLTVV.

The DNA for the CDR3 is TGTGCCAGTAGTTCTTTACAGGGGGCTCAAGCTTTCTTT. It specifies CASSSLQGAQAFF. The V and J genes are TRBV19 and TRBJ1-1, with TRBD1 matching 9 bases. J was trimmed by 9 bases and V by 5 bases; bases with no gene match: 7. Germline values: CDR1 LNHDA, CDR2 SQIVND (reference sequence). The CDR3 is 13 residues long.

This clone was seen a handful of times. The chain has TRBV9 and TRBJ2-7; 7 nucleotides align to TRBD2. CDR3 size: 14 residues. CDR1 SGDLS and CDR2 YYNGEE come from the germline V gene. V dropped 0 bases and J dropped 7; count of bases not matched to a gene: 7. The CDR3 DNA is TGTGCCAGCAGCGTAGATACTAGCGCCGGAGAGCAGTACTTC. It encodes CASSVDTSAGEQYF. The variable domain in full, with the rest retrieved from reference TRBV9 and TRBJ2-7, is DSGVTQTPKHLITATGQRVTLRCSPRSGDLSVYWYQQSLDQGLQFLIQYYNGEERAKGNILERFSAQQFPDLHSELNLSSLELGDSALYFCASSVDTSAGEQYFGPGTRLTVT.

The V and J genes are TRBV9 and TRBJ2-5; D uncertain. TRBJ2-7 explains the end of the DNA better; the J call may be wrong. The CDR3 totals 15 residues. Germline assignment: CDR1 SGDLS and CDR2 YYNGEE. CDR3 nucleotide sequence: TGTGCCAGCAGCGAAAGGGAAGGTGTTGTCGACGAGCAGTACTTC. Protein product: CASSEREGVVDEQYF.

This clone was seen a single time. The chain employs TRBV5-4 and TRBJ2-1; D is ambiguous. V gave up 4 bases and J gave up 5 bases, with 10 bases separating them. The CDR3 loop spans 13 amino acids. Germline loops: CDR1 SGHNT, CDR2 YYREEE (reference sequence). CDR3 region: CASSLRADNEQFF. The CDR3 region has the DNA TGTGCCAGCAGCCTCCGGGCCGACAATGAGCAGTTCTTC.

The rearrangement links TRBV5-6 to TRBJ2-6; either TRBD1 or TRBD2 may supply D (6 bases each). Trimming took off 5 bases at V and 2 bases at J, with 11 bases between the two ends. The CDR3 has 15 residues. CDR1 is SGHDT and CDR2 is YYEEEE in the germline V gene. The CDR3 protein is CASRGGGAGANVLTF. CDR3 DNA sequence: TGTGCCAGCAGAGGAGGGGGTGCTGGGGCCAACGTCCTGACTTTC.

CDR3 nucleotide sequence: TGTGCCAGCAGCGTCGGGACGGTGGTTCAGCAGCCCCAGCATTTT. This encodes CASSVGTVVQQPQHF. The chain uses TRBV7-2 and TRBJ1-5, with D perhaps TRBD1 (5 bases). Germline V gene data show CDR1 as SGHTA and CDR2 as FQGNSA. V was cut by 5 bases and J by 7 bases, with 18 bases left in between. This CDR3 has 15 amino acids.

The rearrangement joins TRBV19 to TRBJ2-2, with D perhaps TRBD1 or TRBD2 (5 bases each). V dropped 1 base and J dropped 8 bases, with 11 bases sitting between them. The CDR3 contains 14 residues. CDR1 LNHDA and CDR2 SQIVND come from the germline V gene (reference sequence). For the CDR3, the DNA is TGTGCCAGTAGTATAGGGACATGGACTGGGGAGCTGTTTTTT. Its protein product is CASSIGTWTGELFF.

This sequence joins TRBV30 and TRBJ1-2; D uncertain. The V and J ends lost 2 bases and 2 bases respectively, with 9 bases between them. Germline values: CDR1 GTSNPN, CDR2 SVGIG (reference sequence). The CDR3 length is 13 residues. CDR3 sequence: CAWSWARNYGYTF. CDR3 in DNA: TGTGCCTGGAGTTGGGCCAGGAACTATGGCTACACCTTC.

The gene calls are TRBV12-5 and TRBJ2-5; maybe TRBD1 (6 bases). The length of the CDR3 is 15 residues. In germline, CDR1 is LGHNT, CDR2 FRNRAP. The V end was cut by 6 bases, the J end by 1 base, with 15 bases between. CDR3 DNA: TGTGCTAGTGGGCCGACGGGACACCCCCAAGAGACCCAGTACTTC. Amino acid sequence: CASGPTGHPQETQYF.

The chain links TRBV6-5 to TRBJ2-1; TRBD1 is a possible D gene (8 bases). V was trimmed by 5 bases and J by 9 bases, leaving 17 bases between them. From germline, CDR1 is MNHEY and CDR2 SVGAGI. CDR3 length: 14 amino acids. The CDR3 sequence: CASSTGGGRGEQFF. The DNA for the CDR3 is TGTGCCAGCAGTACAGGGGGGGGGAGAGGTGAGCAGTTCTTC.

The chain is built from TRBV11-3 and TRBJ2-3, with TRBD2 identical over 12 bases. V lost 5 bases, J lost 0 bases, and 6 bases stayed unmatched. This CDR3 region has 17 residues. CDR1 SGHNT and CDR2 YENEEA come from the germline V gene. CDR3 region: CASSLLAGGRSTDTQYF. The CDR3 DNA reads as TGTGCCAGCAGCCTACTAGCGGGAGGTCGTAGCACAGATACGCAGTATTTT.

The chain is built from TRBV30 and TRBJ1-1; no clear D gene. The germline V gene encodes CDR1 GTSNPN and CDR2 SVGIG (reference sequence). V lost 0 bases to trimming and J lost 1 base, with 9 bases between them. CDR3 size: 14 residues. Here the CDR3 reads CAWSVAQGNTEAFF. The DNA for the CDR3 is TGTGCCTGGAGTGTAGCACAAGGGAACACTGAAGCTTTCTTT.

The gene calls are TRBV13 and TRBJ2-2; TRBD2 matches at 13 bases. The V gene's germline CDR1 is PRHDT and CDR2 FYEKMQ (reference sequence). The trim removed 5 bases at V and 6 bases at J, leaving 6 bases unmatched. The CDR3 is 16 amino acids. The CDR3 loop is CASSRGGLAGPGELFF. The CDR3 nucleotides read TGTGCCAGCAGCCGAGGGGGACTAGCGGGGCCCGGGGAGCTGTTTTTT.

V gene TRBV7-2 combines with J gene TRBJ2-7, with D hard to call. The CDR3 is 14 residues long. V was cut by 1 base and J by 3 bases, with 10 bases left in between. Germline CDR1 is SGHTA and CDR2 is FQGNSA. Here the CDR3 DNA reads TGTGCCAGCAGCTTAGAGTACAAGAGCTACGAGCAGTACTTC. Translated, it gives CASSLEYKSYEQYF. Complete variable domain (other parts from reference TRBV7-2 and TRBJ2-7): GAGVSQSPSNKVTEKGKDVELRCDPISGHTALYWYRQSLGQGLEFLIYFQGNSAPDKSGLPSDRFSAERTGGSVSTLTIQRTQQEDSAVYLCASSLEYKSYEQYFGPGTRLTVT.

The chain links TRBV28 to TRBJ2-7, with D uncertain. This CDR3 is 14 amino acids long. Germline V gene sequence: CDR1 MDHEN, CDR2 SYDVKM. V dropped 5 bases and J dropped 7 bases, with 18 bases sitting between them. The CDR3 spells CASSAPARAWEQYF. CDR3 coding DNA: TGTGCCAGCAGTGCCCCGGCCCGAGCCTGGGAGCAGTACTTC. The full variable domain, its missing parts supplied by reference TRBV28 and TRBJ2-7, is DVKVTQSSRYLVKRTGEKVFLECVQDMDHENMFWYRQDPGLGLRLIYFSYDVKMKEKGDIPEGYSVSREKKERFSLILESASTNQTSMYLCASSAPARAWEQYFGPGTRLTVT.